These 7 T cell receptor beta chains came from one sample sequenced in a study of CD8+ T cells in alopecia areata. Investigators isolated RNA and reverse transcribed it into cDNA to act as the sequencing template. The assay was immunoSEQ multiplex PCR, and TCRdb's table has in-frame clones only and misses some. The sample has about 150,000 clones, 50% to 65% seen once. The sequencing used CD8+ T cells sorted from blood, collected at week 0. These receptors all stem from a human donor with alopecia areata.

This clone turned up a few times. The chain joins TRBV7-6 to TRBJ2-7; unclear D gene. CDR1 SGHVS and CDR2 FNYEAQ come from the germline V gene. The CDR3 extends over 12 amino acids. The V gene lost 2 bases and the J gene lost 4 bases, with 6 bases spanning the gap. Here the CDR3 DNA reads TGTGCCAGCAGCTTAAACTCTTACGAGCAGTACTTC. The encoded protein is CASSLNSYEQYF.

The chain is built from TRBV27 and TRBJ2-7; no clear D gene. This CDR3 contains 15 residues. V was clipped by 3 bases and J by 0 bases, with 12 bases between them. Germline V gene data show CDR1 as MNHEY and CDR2 as SMNVEV (reference sequence). CDR3 region: CASSLVSKVSYEQYF. In nucleotides, the CDR3 is TGTGCCAGCAGTTTGGTCAGTAAGGTCTCCTACGAGCAGTACTTC.

J is TRBJ2-1 and V is TRBV29-1, with D perhaps assigned TRBD1 or TRBD2 (6 bases each). The CDR3 loop spans 14 amino acids. Deletions cut 8 bases from V and 7 bases from J, with 21 bases between. Germline CDR1 SQVTM, CDR2 ANQGSEA. CDR3 sequence: CSTRDTARGNEQFF. CDR3 in DNA: TGCAGCACCCGGGACACCGCCCGGGGGAATGAGCAGTTCTTC.

Concerning this clone itself: The missing conserved phenylalanine or tryptophan at the end of this CDR3 makes a read error likely. Because the CDR3's place on the DNA is in doubt, the DNA is left out and the CDR3 is given as listed by TCRdb. The genes are TRBV18 and TRBJ2-4; no DNA check was done on the table's D call, TRBD1. The CDR3 spans 9 residues, counting both ends. CDR1 KGHSH and CDR2 LQKENI come from the germline V gene. CDR3 amino acids: CASRPGTME.

The CDR3: CASSVGWTEAFF. The DNA for the CDR3 is TGTGCCAGCAGCGTAGGGTGGACTGAAGCTTTCTTT. The chain recombines TRBV11-2 with TRBJ1-1; D gene unclear. Per germline, CDR1 SGHAT and CDR2 FQNNGV. The ends were cut back, 5 bases at V and 5 bases at J, with 9 bases in the middle. The CDR3 runs 12 residues.

This chain connects TRBV29-1 to TRBJ1-2, with D perhaps TRBD1 (6 bases). This CDR3 spans 17 amino acids. Per the germline V gene, CDR1 is SQVTM and CDR2 is ANQGSEA. The V gene lost 6 bases and the J gene lost 3 bases, with 26 bases spanning the gap. Here the CDR3 reads CSVLKDGLEGGDYGYTF. The CDR3 nucleotides are TGCAGCGTCCTAAAGGATGGTTTGGAAGGGGGTGACTATGGCTACACCTTC.

The V gene is TRBV27, the J gene TRBJ1-6, with unresolved D. The V end lost 5 bases, the J end lost 9 bases, and 14 bases lay between the germline ends. The germline V gene encodes CDR1 MNHEY and CDR2 SMNVEV (reference sequence). This CDR3 comprises 14 residues. CDR3 DNA: TGTGCCAGCAGTCAACCCTCTCAGAGTTCACCCCTCCACTTT. This gives the protein CASSQPSQSSPLHF.